This T cell receptor (beta chain) was retrieved from a study of T cell responses to AZD1222 COVID-19 vaccine. Libraries were prepared by immunoSEQ multiplex PCR; TCRdb keeps only in-frame clonotypes and omits some of them. The repertoire holds roughly 160,000 clones, with around 85% as singletons. General study results and limits: Reportedly, close to half of spike-specific TCRs are directed against unmutated variant regions.

Of note for this clone: What it binds is unknown.

This sample comprised peripheral blood, obtained 28 days after the second AZD1222 dose. This receptor was taken from an adult who received the AZD1222 COVID-19 vaccine.

In DNA, the CDR3 is TGTGCCACCACTGGAGGGTCTGGCAATCAGCCCCAGCATTTT. The encoded protein is CATTGGSGNQPQHF. The chain employs TRBV10-3 and TRBJ1-5; no clear D. Germline lookup yields CDR1 ENHRY and CDR2 SYGVKD. V was clipped by 10 bases and J by 2 bases, with 15 bases between them. CDR3 length: 14 amino acids.